The 26 T cell receptor beta chains below were found in one sample sequenced in a study of response to subunit inactivated influenza vaccine. TCRdb re-derived calls from the RT-PCR reads in MiXCR, one entry per CDR3 protein. The sample lists around 580,000 distinct CDR3 sequences; 12% were seen once. The sample consisted of PBMCs from blood, taken on the day of vaccination. These receptor sequences come from a man aged 45 to 65 who received an inactivated influenza vaccine.

This clonotype occurred a few times. This chain connects TRBV12-3 or TRBV12-4 to TRBJ2-3; weak D call: TRBD1 (6 bases). Trimming removed 4 bases from V and 3 bases from J, with 17 bases in between. This CDR3 region has 16 residues. CDR3: CASSSLRQGHTDTQYF. CDR3 sequence (DNA): TGTGCCAGCAGTTCCCTTAGGCAGGGGCATACAGATACGCAGTATTTT.

The sample holds a few counts of this clonotype. This rearrangement joins TRBV5-1 to TRBJ2-1, with 10 bases matching TRBD2. From germline, CDR1 is SGHRS and CDR2 YFSETQ. This CDR3 spans 15 amino acids. The trim removed 4 bases at V and 9 bases at J, leaving 10 bases unmatched. For the CDR3, the DNA is TGCGCCAGCAGCATTCTAGCGGGAGAAAGAAGTGAGCAGTTCTTC. Residues: CASSILAGERSEQFF.

In DNA form, the CDR3 reads TGCAGTGCTAGAGATGGGTTAAGGGTGTTCTACGAGCAGTACTTC. Translation: CSARDGLRVFYEQYF. The rearrangement uses TRBV20-1 and TRBJ2-7; D remains unclear. The CDR3 is 15 amino acids. Trimming took off 0 bases at V and 3 bases at J, with 15 bases between the two ends. Germline CDR1 reads DFQATT; CDR2 reads SNEGSKA (reference sequence).

V and J are TRBV6-2 or TRBV6-3 and TRBJ2-5; D is perhaps TRBD2 (5 bases). V shed 2 bases and J shed 5 bases, with 12 bases lying between them. This CDR3 has 14 amino acids. Germline lookup yields CDR1 MNHEY and CDR2 SVGEGT. CDR3 nucleotides: TGTGCCAGCAGTTACGCTAGCACAGTGGAGACCCAGTACTTC. It specifies CASSYASTVETQYF.

This clonotype was seen a handful of times. The chain recombines TRBV30 with TRBJ1-2; 7 positions match TRBD1. Germline values: CDR1 GTSNPN, CDR2 SVGIG (reference sequence). CDR3 size: 12 residues. Unmatched junction bases numbered 7, after V lost 5 bases and J lost 7 bases. The DNA of the CDR3 is TGTGCCTGGGTACAGGGGCCGGGTGGCTACACCTTC. Translating it yields CAWVQGPGGYTF.

There are a few counts of this clonotype. The J gene is TRBJ2-3, the V gene TRBV6-1, with 13 positions matching TRBD2. Germline V gene sequence: CDR1 MNHNS, CDR2 SASEGT. The V segment lost 7 bases and the J segment 6 bases; nucleotides outside the gene matches: 4. This CDR3 has 14 amino acids. The CDR3 region has the DNA TGTGCCAGCAAACTAGCGGGAGGGCCGGATACGCAGTATTTT. Amino acid sequence: CASKLAGGPDTQYF.

Many counts were recorded for this clonotype. The chain combines TRBV6-2 or TRBV6-3 with TRBJ2-3; 7 nucleotides align to TRBD1. The CDR3 totals 18 residues. Per the germline V gene, CDR1 is MNHEY and CDR2 is SVGEGT. J lost 4 bases, V lost 0 bases, and 13 bases had no gene match. The CDR3 reads CASSYSGVDRAGADTQYF. In nucleotides, the CDR3 is TGTGCCAGCAGTTACTCGGGAGTCGACAGGGCCGGGGCAGATACGCAGTATTTT.

The CDR3 protein is CSAMGQVAYGYTF. The CDR3 nucleotides read TGCAGTGCCATGGGCCAGGTTGCCTATGGCTACACCTTC. The rearrangement links TRBV20-1 to TRBJ1-2; no reliable D call. Germline assignment: CDR1 DFQATT and CDR2 SNEGSKA (reference sequence). The ends were cut back, 6 bases at V and 4 bases at J, with 15 bases in the middle. This CDR3 is 13 amino acids long.

This clonotype was picked up a small number of times. The chain employs TRBV28 and TRBJ1-5; a weak D match, TRBD1 (6 bases). The CDR3 runs to 17 residues. The germline V gene has CDR1 MDHEN and CDR2 SYDVKM. The V gene lost 5 bases and the J gene lost 0 bases, with 17 bases spanning the gap. The CDR3, as DNA: TGTGCCAGCAGTGCGGGGGGCAGCCGTTATAGCAATCAGCCCCAGCATTTT. Its translation is CASSAGGSRYSNQPQHF.

The V gene is TRBV9, the J gene TRBJ2-1; unclear D gene. Germline V gene data show CDR1 as SGDLS and CDR2 as YYNGEE. CDR3 length equals 14 residues. V lost 0 bases, J lost 8 bases, and 12 bases lay in between. CDR3 coding DNA: TGTGCCAGCAGCGTAGCCCCGACCGGGCATGAGCAGTTCTTC. It encodes CASSVAPTGHEQFF.

V is TRBV19 and J is TRBJ1-5; unclear D gene. Trimming took 6 bases from V and 3 from J, leaving 12 bases between them. This CDR3 has 14 amino acids. Germline V gene lookup returns CDR1 LNHDA and CDR2 SQIVND (reference sequence). The chain's CDR3 is CASSARGLNQPQHF. The CDR3 DNA reads as TGTGCCAGTAGCGCCAGAGGACTCAATCAGCCCCAGCATTTT.

A few counts support this clonotype. This sequence joins TRBV10-3 and TRBJ2-2; 9 positions agree with TRBD1. This CDR3 spans 15 amino acids. Losses at the gene ends were 10 bases for V and 3 bases for J; bases not matched to a gene: 9. Germline CDR1 ENHRY, CDR2 SYGVKD. The CDR3 reads CATLGTGSDTGELFF. Here the CDR3 DNA reads TGTGCCACCCTAGGGACAGGGAGCGACACCGGGGAGCTGTTTTTT.

At least ten counts were recorded for this clonotype. V gene TRBV6-2 or TRBV6-3 combines with J gene TRBJ2-2; D is perhaps TRBD1 (5 bases). Germline values: CDR1 MNHEY, CDR2 SVGEGT. This CDR3 has 14 residues. Trimming took 7 bases from V and 4 from J, leaving 13 bases between them. The chain's CDR3 is CASTPQGATGELFF. CDR3 DNA: TGTGCCAGCACACCCCAGGGTGCCACCGGGGAGCTGTTTTTT.

This clonotype was counted many times. The J gene is TRBJ2-7, the V gene TRBV7-2; 7 bases agree with TRBD2. The germline CDR1 and CDR2 sequences are SGHTA and FQGNSA. The CDR3 totals 13 residues. Trimming at V came to 5 bases and at J to 4 bases, leaving 5 bases not matched to a gene. For the CDR3, the DNA is TGTGCCAGCAGCCCCAGCGGGGATTACGAGCAGTACTTC. This encodes CASSPSGDYEQYF.

The V gene is TRBV7-9, the J gene TRBJ2-7; D assignment may be TRBD1 or TRBD2 (5 bases each). CDR3 length: 16 residues. Germline V gene data show CDR1 as SEHNR and CDR2 as FQNEAQ (reference sequence). V was trimmed by 5 bases and J by 0 bases, leaving 17 bases between them. CDR3 sequence: CASSPAGRGGSYEQYF. CDR3 sequence (DNA): TGTGCCAGCAGCCCGGCAGGCCGGGGCGGCTCCTACGAGCAGTACTTC.

The chain employs TRBV7-9 and TRBJ2-3; 8 positions match TRBD2. The V gene end was trimmed by 5 bases and the J gene end by 0 bases; junction bases not matched to a gene: 4. Germline-derived CDR1 and CDR2 are SEHNR and FQNEAQ (reference sequence). CDR3 length: 15 residues. The chain's CDR3 is CASSISGDSTDTQYF. The DNA for the CDR3 is TGTGCCAGCAGCATTAGCGGGGATAGCACAGATACGCAGTATTTT.

This clonotype was observed a few times. This chain joins TRBV7-6 and TRBJ2-1, with D hard to call. Germline V CDR1 and CDR2: SGHVS, FNYEAQ. The CDR3 covers 12 residues. V was shortened by 4 bases and J by 8 bases, with 9 bases between the two germline ends. The CDR3 DNA follows: TGTGCCAGCAGCTATCGAAGGGATGAGCAGTTCTTC. This gives the protein CASSYRRDEQFF.

The chain carries TRBV12-3 or TRBV12-4 and TRBJ1-2; D may be TRBD1 (5 bases). Trimming cost V 7 bases and J 7 bases, with 13 bases left between them. The CDR3 runs 12 residues. CDR3 region: CASNLGTGGYTF. CDR3 in DNA: TGTGCCAGCAACCTAGGGACGGGTGGCTACACCTTC.

The chain recombines TRBV20-1 with TRBJ2-2; 10 nucleotides agree with TRBD2. The CDR3 runs to 15 residues. With 1 base clipped from V and 7 bases from J, the junction kept 6 bases outside the gene matches. CDR1 DFQATT and CDR2 SNEGSKA come from the germline V gene (reference sequence). CDR3 amino acids: CSARGTSGVLGELFF. In DNA, the CDR3 is TGCAGTGCTAGAGGAACTAGCGGGGTGCTCGGGGAGCTGTTTTTT.

This clonotype has only a few counts. This chain joins TRBV7-8 and TRBJ2-3; D is perhaps TRBD2 (5 bases). Germline CDR1 reads SGHVS; CDR2 reads FQNEAQ. The CDR3 contains 15 residues. V was pared by 2 bases and J by 3 bases, with 12 bases between. DNA of the CDR3: TGTGCCAGCAGCTTATCATCCGGGGTAACAGATACGCAGTATTTT. Residues: CASSLSSGVTDTQYF.

This clonotype appeared many times. The CDR3 loop reads CASSLLAGVGFETQYF. In DNA form, the CDR3 reads TGTGCCAGCAGCTTATTGGCGGGAGTAGGGTTTGAGACCCAGTACTTC. The chain joins TRBV7-8 to TRBJ2-5, with 7 nucleotides matching TRBD2. The germline gives CDR1 SGHVS, CDR2 FQNEAQ. V shed 2 bases, J shed 5 bases, and the junction held 11 bases outside the gene matches. CDR3 length equals 16 residues.

The chain recombines TRBV11-1 with TRBJ1-2; tentative D call: TRBD1 (6 bases). The germline V gene encodes CDR1 SGHAT and CDR2 FQDESV (reference sequence). Trimming took off 8 bases at V and 5 bases at J, with 15 bases between the two ends. This CDR3 is 13 amino acids long. The CDR3 region has the DNA TGTGCCAGCGCCACAAACAGGGAGTATGGCTACACCTTC. This codes for CASATNREYGYTF.

V and J are TRBV10-3 and TRBJ2-5; 7 bases line up with TRBD2. The CDR3 consists of 20 residues. CDR1 ENHRY and CDR2 SYGVKD come from the germline V gene. Unmatched junction bases numbered 25, after V lost 4 bases and J lost 5 bases. In DNA form, the CDR3 reads TGTGCCATCAGTGGAGGGGACCGCGTTAGGGACTATGAACTCTGGGAGACCCAGTACTTC. It is translated as CAISGGDRVRDYELWETQYF.

This clonotype has a handful of counts. J is TRBJ2-7 and V is TRBV3-1; 12 bases are shared with TRBD2. This CDR3 comprises 16 residues. Germline CDR1 is LGHDT and CDR2 is YNNKEL (reference sequence). Trimming took 4 bases from V and 4 from J; bases not matched to a gene: 8. CDR3 sequence: CASSPFATSGSYEQYF. CDR3 nucleotide sequence: TGTGCCAGCAGCCCATTCGCGACTAGCGGGAGTTACGAGCAGTACTTC.

DNA of the CDR3: TGTGCCAGCAGTTCCCCCGGGACAGGCGGCGAGCAGTACTTC. Its translation is CASSSPGTGGEQYF. The chain employs TRBV28 and TRBJ2-7, with 8 bases lining up with TRBD1. The CDR3 is made up of 14 amino acids. Germline V gives CDR1 MDHEN, CDR2 SYDVKM. The V and J ends lost 4 bases and 6 bases, in that order; junction bases with no gene match: 8.

This clonotype was picked up a small number of times. The V and J genes are TRBV28 and TRBJ2-5; 14 bases map to TRBD2. CDR3 length: 15 residues. Looked up from germline, CDR1 is MDHEN and CDR2 is SYDVKM. Unmatched junction bases numbered 4, after V lost 4 bases and J lost 6 bases. In DNA form, the CDR3 reads TGTGCCAGCAGTTCAGGGACTAGCGGGGGAAAGACCCAGTACTTC. Translation: CASSSGTSGGKTQYF.